The clone carrying this T cell receptor beta chain was detected a few times. What it binds is unknown. The whole isolated RNA underwent reverse transcription, so sequencing captured expressed TCRB transcripts. Clones were read by immunoSEQ multiplex PCR, and TCRdb kept only the in-frame ones, dropping some. The sample lists 120,000 to 150,000 clones, about 10% occurring once. This CDR3 comprises 14 residues. The trim removed 2 bases at V and 5 bases at J, leaving 3 bases unmatched. CDR1 is KGHSH and CDR2 is LQKENI in the germline V gene. This sample is drawn from a study of beta chain features in type 1 diabetes. Staining for CD45RO/CCR7/CD25/CD127/CD95/CD27 allowed sorting of CD4+ naive, central memory, regulatory and stem cell-like memory cells. Study observations and caveats: Whether HLA type affects TCRB rearrangement stayed undetermined in the present work.

This TCR was recovered from a man aged 18 to 29 in good health. V and J are TRBV18 and TRBJ2-7, with 10 nucleotides matching TRBD1. Sequenced material: naive CD4+ T cells from blood. CDR3 sequence reads: CASSPDRGLHEQYF. The CDR3 coding sequence is TGTGCCAGCTCACCAGACAGGGGGCTCCACGAGCAGTACTTC.